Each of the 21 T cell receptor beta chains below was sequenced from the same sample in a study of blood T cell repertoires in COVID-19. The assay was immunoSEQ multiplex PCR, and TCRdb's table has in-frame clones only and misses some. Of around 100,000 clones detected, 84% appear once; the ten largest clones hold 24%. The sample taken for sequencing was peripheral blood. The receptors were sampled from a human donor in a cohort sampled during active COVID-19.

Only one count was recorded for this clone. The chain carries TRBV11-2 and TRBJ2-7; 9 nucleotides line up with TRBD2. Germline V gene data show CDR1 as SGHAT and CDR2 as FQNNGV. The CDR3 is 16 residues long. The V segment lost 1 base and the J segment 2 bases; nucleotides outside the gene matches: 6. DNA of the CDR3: TGTGCCAGCAGCTTAGCCGTGCTAGCGGGACCCTACGAGCAGTACTTC. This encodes CASSLAVLAGPYEQYF.

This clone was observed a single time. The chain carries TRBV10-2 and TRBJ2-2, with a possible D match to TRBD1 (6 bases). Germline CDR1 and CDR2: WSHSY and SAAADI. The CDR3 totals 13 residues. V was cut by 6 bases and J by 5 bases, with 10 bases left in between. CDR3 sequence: CASSGQSTGELFF. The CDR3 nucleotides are TGCGCCAGCAGCGGACAGTCTACCGGGGAGCTGTTTTTT.

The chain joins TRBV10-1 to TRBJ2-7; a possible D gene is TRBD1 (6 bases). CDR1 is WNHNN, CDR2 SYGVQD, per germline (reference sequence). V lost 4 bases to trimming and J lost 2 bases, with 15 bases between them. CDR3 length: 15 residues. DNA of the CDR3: TGCGCCAGCAGTGTCATCCGGGACAAACCCTACGAGCAGTACTTC. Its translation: CASSVIRDKPYEQYF.

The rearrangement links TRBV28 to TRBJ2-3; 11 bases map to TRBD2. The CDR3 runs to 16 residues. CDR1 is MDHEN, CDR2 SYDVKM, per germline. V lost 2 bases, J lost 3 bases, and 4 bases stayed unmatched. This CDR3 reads CASSLLVAGGTDTQYF. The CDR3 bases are TGTGCCAGCAGTTTACTGGTAGCGGGAGGGACAGATACGCAGTATTTT.

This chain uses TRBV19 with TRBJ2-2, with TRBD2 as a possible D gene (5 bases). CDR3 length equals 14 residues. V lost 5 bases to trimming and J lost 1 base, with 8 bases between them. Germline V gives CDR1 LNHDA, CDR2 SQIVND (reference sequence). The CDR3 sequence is CASSPGLNTGELFF. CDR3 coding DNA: TGTGCCAGTAGTCCGGGGTTGAACACCGGGGAGCTGTTTTTT.

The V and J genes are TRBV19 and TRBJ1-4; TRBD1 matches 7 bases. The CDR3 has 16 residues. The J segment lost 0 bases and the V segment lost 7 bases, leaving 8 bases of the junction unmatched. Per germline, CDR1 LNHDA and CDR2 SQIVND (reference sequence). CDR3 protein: CASKETGTSTNEKLFF. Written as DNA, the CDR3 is TGTGCCAGTAAGGAGACAGGGACTTCAACTAATGAAAAACTGTTTTTT.

CDR3 DNA sequence: TGTGCCAGCAGTTCACAGGCCCTGAACACTGAAGCTTTCTTT. This codes for CASSSQALNTEAFF. The chain recombines TRBV14 with TRBJ1-1; maybe TRBD1 (5 bases). The CDR3 covers 14 residues. V dropped 6 bases and J dropped 0 bases, with 11 bases sitting between them. The germline V gene encodes CDR1 SGHDN and CDR2 FVKESK. The full variable domain, in which reference TRBV14 and TRBJ1-1 provide the parts outside the CDR3, is EAGVTQFPSHSVIEKGQTVTLRCDPISGHDNLYWYRRVMGKEIKFLLHFVKESKQDESGMPNNRFLAERTGGTYSTLKVQPAELEDSGVYFCASSSQALNTEAFFGQGTRLTVV.

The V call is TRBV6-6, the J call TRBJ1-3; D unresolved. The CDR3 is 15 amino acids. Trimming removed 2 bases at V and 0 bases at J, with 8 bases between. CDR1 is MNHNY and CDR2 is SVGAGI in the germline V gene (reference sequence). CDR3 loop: CASSYMGASGNTIYF. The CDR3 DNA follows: TGTGCCAGCAGTTACATGGGAGCCTCTGGAAACACCATATATTTT.

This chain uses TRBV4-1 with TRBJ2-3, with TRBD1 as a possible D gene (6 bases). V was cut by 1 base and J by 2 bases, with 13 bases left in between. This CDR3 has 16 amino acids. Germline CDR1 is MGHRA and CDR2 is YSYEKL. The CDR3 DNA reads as TGCGCCAGCAGCCAAGTCCAGGGGATGAACACAGATACGCAGTATTTT. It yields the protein CASSQVQGMNTDTQYF.

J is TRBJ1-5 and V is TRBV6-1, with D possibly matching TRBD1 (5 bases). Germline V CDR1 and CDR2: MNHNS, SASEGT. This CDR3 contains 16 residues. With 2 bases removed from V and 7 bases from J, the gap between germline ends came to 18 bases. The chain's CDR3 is CASSENGQGVSQPQHF. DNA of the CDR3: TGTGCCAGCAGTGAAAATGGCCAGGGCGTTTCCCAGCCCCAGCATTTT.

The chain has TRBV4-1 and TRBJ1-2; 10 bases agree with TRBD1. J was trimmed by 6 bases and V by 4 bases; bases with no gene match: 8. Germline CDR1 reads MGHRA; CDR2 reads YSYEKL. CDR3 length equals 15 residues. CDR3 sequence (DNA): TGCGCCAGCAGCCCGCAGACAGGGGGCAATGATGGCTACACCTTC. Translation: CASSPQTGGNDGYTF.

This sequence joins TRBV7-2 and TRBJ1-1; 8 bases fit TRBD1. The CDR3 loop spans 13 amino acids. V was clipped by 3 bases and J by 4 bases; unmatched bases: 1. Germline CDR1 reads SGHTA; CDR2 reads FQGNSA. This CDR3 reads CASSFDRGTEAFF. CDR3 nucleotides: TGTGCCAGCAGCTTCGACAGGGGCACTGAAGCTTTCTTT.

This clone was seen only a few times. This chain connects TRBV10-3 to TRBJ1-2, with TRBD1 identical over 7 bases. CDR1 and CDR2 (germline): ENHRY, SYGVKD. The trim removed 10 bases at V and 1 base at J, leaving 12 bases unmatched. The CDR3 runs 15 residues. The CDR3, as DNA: TGTGCCACCGGTAGAACAGGGGATAGTAACTATGGCTACACCTTC. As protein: CATGRTGDSNYGYTF.

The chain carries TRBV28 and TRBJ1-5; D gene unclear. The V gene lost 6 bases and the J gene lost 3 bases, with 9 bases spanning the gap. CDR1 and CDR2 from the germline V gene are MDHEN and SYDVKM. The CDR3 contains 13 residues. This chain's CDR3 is CASRTGFNQPQHF. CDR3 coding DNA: TGTGCCAGCAGGACGGGGTTCAATCAGCCCCAGCATTTT.

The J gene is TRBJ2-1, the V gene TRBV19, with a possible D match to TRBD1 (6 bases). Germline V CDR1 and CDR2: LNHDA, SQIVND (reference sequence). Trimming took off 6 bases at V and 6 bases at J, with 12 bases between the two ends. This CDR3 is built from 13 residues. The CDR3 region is CASSSVRGNEQFF. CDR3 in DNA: TGTGCCAGTAGCTCTGTCAGGGGCAATGAGCAGTTCTTC.

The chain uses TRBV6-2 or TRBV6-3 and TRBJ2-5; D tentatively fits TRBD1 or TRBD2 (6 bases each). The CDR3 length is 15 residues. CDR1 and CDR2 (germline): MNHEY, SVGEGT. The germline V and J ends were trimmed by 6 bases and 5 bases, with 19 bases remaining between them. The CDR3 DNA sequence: TGTGCCAGCAGCCCGGGGGACATCCCCTGGGAGACCCAGTACTTC. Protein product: CASSPGDIPWETQYF.

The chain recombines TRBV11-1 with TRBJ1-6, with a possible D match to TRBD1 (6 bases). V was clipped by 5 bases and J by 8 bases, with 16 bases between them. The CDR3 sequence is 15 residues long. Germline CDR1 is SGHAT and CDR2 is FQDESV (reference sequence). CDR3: CASSRQAGGHSPLHF. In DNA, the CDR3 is TGTGCCAGCAGCCGTCAGGCGGGGGGGCATTCACCCCTCCACTTT.

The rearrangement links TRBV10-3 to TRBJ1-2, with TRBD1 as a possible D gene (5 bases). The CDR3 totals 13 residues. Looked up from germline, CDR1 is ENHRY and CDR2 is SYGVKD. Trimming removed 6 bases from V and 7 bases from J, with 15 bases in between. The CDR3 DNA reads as TGTGCCATCAGCAGACTGCAGGGTGCTGGCTACACCTTC. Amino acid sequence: CAISRLQGAGYTF.

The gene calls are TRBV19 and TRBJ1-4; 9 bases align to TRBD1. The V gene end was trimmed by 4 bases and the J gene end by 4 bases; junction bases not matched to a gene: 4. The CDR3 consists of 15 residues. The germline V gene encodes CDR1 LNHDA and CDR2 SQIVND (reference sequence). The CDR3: CASSTRQGDNEKLFF. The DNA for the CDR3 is TGTGCCAGTAGTACCCGACAGGGGGATAATGAAAAACTGTTTTTT.

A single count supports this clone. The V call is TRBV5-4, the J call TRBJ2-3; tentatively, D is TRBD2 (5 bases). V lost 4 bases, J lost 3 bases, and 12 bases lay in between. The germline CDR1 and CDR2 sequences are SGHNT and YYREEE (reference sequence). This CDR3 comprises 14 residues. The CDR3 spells CASSRPGGTDTQYF. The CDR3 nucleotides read TGTGCCAGCAGCCGCCCGGGCGGGACAGATACGCAGTATTTT.

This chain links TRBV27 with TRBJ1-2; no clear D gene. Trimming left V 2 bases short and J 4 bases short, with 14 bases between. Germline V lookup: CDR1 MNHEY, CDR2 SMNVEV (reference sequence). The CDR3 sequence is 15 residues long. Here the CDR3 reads CASSLSYGSSYGYTF. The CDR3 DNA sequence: TGTGCCAGCAGTTTAAGCTACGGGTCCTCCTATGGCTACACCTTC.